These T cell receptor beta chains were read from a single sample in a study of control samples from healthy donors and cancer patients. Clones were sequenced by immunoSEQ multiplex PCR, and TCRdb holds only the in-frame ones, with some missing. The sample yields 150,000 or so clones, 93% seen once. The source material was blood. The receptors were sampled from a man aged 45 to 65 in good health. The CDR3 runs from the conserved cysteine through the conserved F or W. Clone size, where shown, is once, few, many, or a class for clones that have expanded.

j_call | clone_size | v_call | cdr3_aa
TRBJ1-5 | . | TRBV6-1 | CASSEGRPFDGNQPQHF
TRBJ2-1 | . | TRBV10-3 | CAISEPVGAENEQFF
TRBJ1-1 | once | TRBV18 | CASSPRTENTEAFF
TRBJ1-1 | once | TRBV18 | CASSPTRDPGTEAFF
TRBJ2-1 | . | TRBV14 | CASSQDPGRAANEQFF
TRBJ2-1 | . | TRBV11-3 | CASSPSGRANEQFF
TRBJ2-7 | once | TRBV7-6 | CASSVTSGSFHEQYF
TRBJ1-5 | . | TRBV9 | CASSVGGAGQPQHF
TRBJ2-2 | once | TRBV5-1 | CASSQDSVYTGELFF
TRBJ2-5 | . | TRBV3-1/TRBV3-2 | CASSQVRRETQYF
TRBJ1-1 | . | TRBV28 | CASRRMGGTEAFF
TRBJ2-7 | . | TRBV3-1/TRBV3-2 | CASSVGQGGQYF
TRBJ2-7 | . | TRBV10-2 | CASSDRGLASYEQYF
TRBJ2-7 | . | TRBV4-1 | CASSQPTGARSYEQYF
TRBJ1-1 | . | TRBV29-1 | CSVSQGTNTEAFF
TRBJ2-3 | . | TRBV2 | CASSPGQVADTQYF
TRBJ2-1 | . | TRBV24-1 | CATSDSLRGEQFF
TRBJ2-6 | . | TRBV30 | CASRGTYSGANVLTF
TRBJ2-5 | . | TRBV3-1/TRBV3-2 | CTSSQGVPPQQYF
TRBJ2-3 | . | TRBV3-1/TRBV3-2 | CASSHPRLAGVTDTQYF
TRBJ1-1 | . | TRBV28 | CASSLLFRNTEAFF
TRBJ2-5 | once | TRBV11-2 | CASSLVTGGLETQYF
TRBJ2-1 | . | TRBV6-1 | CASSEFGLAGVNEQFF
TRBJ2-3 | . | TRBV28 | CASSFAGGPPTDTQYF
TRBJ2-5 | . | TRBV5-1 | CASSLVAGEAETQYF
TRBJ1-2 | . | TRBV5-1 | CASSGTGHYGYTF
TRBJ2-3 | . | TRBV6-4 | CASRPPPGHTYTQYF
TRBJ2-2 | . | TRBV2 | CASTRGVTGELFF
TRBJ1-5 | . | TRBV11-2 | CASSLEGRGRSNQPQHF
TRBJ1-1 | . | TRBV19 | CASSIEGATYTEAFF
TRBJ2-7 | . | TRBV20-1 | CSARDPPEQYF
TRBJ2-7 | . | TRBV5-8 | CASSLYGTVSYEQYF
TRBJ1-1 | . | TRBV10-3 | CAISLSQGGTEAFF
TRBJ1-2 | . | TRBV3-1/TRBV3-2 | CASSLRDTSYGYTF
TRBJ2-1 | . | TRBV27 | CASSLLAGGPGNEQFF
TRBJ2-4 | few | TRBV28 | CASSLEGARIQYF
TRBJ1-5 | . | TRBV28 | CASSQGPGGNQPQHF
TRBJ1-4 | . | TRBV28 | CASSLAGNEKLFF
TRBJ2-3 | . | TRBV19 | CASSKLGTSGTTDTQYF
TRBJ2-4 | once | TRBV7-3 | CASSLGLADNIQYF
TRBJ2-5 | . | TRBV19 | CASRRTLYQETQYF
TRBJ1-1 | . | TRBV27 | CASSLLGANTEAFF
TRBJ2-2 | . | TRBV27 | CASSSYRNTGELFF
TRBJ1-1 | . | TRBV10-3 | CAIRDRGNTEAFF
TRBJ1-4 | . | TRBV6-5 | CASSGWDSLNEKLFF
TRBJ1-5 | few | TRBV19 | CASGQDVNQPQHF
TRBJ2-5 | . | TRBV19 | CASSNEASRVETQYF
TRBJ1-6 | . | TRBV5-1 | CASKEINSPLHF
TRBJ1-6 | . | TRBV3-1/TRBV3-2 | CASSQGGGATSPLHF